The next 18 T cell receptor beta chains were all read from a single sample in a study of T-cell reconstitution after alpha-beta-depleted transplantation in children. Unique molecular identifiers were used to barcode this TCRbeta library. One entry per CDR3 protein, called by TCRdb with MiXCR from the PCR reads. The table shows 540,000 or so distinct CDR3 sequences, with about 23% occurring only once. The sequenced sample was PBMCs, mostly from graft donor cells, obtained 360 days after TCRalphabeta/CD19-depleted stem cell transplant. The receptors were gathered from a boy less than two years old who had a stem cell transplant for acute myeloid leukemia, so the T cells may come from the graft donor.

This clonotype was picked up a small number of times. The chain joins TRBV10-3 to TRBJ2-5; D is possibly TRBD2 (6 bases). Germline V gives CDR1 ENHRY, CDR2 SYGVKD. The CDR3 runs 15 residues. The ends were cut back, 2 bases at V and 5 bases at J, with 15 bases in the middle. The CDR3 DNA follows: TGTGCCATCAGTGAGAGTGGCCTAGCGCAGGAGACCCAGTACTTC. Its protein is CAISESGLAQETQYF.

This chain joins TRBV6-5 and TRBJ2-3, with D possibly being TRBD2 (5 bases). V shed 0 bases and J shed 4 bases, with 20 bases lying between them. Germline CDR1 and CDR2: MNHEY and SVGAGI. The CDR3 contains 18 residues. The CDR3 sequence is CASSYSPLTNWRSDTQYF. CDR3 nucleotide sequence: TGTGCCAGCAGTTACTCCCCCTTGACTAATTGGCGATCAGATACGCAGTATTTT.

The V gene is TRBV20-1, the J gene TRBJ1-6; D is undetermined. Looked up from germline, CDR1 is DFQATT and CDR2 is SNEGSKA (reference sequence). The V and J ends lost 1 base and 12 bases respectively, with 4 bases between them. This CDR3 spans 10 amino acids. CDR3 protein: CSARVGPLHF. CDR3 nucleotides: TGCAGTGCTAGAGTGGGACCCCTCCACTTT.

The chain links TRBV5-6 to TRBJ2-7; a possible D gene is TRBD1 (6 bases). This CDR3 region has 15 residues. The germline gives CDR1 SGHDT, CDR2 YYEEEE. Deletions cut 9 bases from V and 1 base from J, with 20 bases between. The CDR3 region is CAILSPGGTSYEQYF. CDR3 bases: TGTGCCATCCTGTCCCCTGGGGGCACTTCCTACGAGCAGTACTTC.

This chain's CDR3 is CSARGDRGAGTDTQYF. CDR3 DNA: TGCAGTGCTAGAGGGGACCGAGGGGCCGGCACAGATACGCAGTATTTT. This chain joins TRBV20-1 and TRBJ2-3; D is possibly TRBD1 or TRBD2 (5 bases each). V was clipped by 1 base and J by 1 base, with 15 bases between them. CDR1 is DFQATT, CDR2 SNEGSKA, per germline (reference sequence). The CDR3 runs 16 residues.

The rearrangement joins TRBV7-2 to TRBJ2-7; the match to TRBD1 covers 8 bases. The V and J ends lost 6 bases and 6 bases, in that order; junction bases with no gene match: 7. There are 13 residues in the CDR3. The V gene's germline CDR1 is SGHTA and CDR2 FQGNSA. The CDR3 sequence: CASSRAGTGEQYF. The DNA for the CDR3 is TGTGCCAGCAGTAGGGCCGGGACAGGCGAGCAGTACTTC.

This clonotype occurred a few times. The junction departs from germline at one end; a sequencing error may be responsible. The chain is built from TRBV7-9 and TRBJ2-5; TRBD1 matches at 8 bases. The CDR3 has 13 residues. Germline loops: CDR1 SEHNR, CDR2 FQNEAQ (reference sequence). The CDR3 sequence: CASSLGPRDRPGF. The CDR3 DNA sequence: TGTGCCAGCAGCTTAGGACCAAGGGACAGGCCAGGCTTC. The whole variable domain, remainder taken from reference TRBV7-9 and TRBJ2-5, is DTGVSQNPRHKITKRGQNVTFRCDPISEHNRLYWYRQTLGQGPEFLTYFQNEAQLEKSRLLSDRFSAERPKGSFSTLEIQRTEQGDSAMYLCASSLGPRDRPGFGPGTRLLVL.

This clonotype has a count of ten or more. V is TRBV29-1 and J is TRBJ2-5; D may be TRBD2 (5 bases). This CDR3 contains 13 residues. V lost 4 bases, J lost 7 bases, and 16 bases lay in between. CDR1 and CDR2 from the germline V gene are SQVTM and ANQGSEA. CDR3 protein: CSVGAAAEGTQYF. CDR3 coding DNA: TGCAGCGTTGGGGCAGCCGCCGAGGGGACCCAGTACTTC.

In this sample, this clonotype turned up a few times. The V gene is TRBV2, the J gene TRBJ1-5; the match to TRBD1 covers 7 bases. After removal of 8 bases from V and 0 bases from J, the junction contained 4 bases not matched to a gene. From germline, CDR1 is SNHLY and CDR2 FYNNEI. The CDR3 has 14 residues. CDR3 in DNA: TGTGCCAGCGGGGGGACAGATAGCAATCAGCCCCAGCATTTT. As protein: CASGGTDSNQPQHF.

In its sample, this clonotype was seen a few times. V usage is TRBV20-1 and J usage is TRBJ1-4, with TRBD1 matching 7 bases. The CDR3 length is 15 residues. Germline assignment: CDR1 DFQATT and CDR2 SNEGSKA (reference sequence). CDR3: CSAAPGGRRGEKLFF. The CDR3 bases are TGCAGCGCCGCGCCAGGGGGTAGGAGGGGTGAAAAACTGTTTTTT.

J is TRBJ1-2 and V is TRBV29-1; 8 nucleotides line up with TRBD1. Germline V gene lookup returns CDR1 SQVTM and CDR2 ANQGSEA. The CDR3 has 19 amino acids. The V gene end was trimmed by 3 bases and the J gene end by 5 bases; junction bases not matched to a gene: 23. CDR3 sequence: CSVEAPKYRGGSSAYGYTF. DNA of the CDR3: TGCAGCGTTGAGGCCCCAAAGTACAGGGGGGGAAGCTCCGCTTATGGCTACACCTTC. Supplemented by reference TRBV29-1 and TRBJ1-2, the full variable domain reads SAVISQKPSRDICQRGTSLTIQCQVDSQVTMMFWYRQQPGQSLTLIATANQGSEATYESGFVIDKFPISRPNLTFSTLTVSNMSPEDSSIYLCSVEAPKYRGGSSAYGYTFGSGTRLTVV.

This clonotype turned up a few times. V and J are TRBV6-2 or TRBV6-3 and TRBJ2-1; 7 bases line up with TRBD2. From germline, CDR1 is MNHEY and CDR2 SVGEGT. This CDR3 is built from 16 residues. J was trimmed by 5 bases and V by 4 bases; bases with no gene match: 11. In DNA form, the CDR3 reads TGTGCCAGCAGTTGGTCTTGGGGGGGGGGGAACAATGAGCAGTTCTTC. The encoded protein is CASSWSWGGGNNEQFF.

This chain joins TRBV25-1 and TRBJ1-1; D is uncertain. The V gene's germline CDR1 is MGHDK and CDR2 SYGVNS. The CDR3 totals 15 residues. V lost 4 bases, J lost 1 base, and 13 bases lay in between. The CDR3 reads CASSGKGGRNTEAFF. In nucleotides, the CDR3 is TGTGCCAGCAGTGGAAAGGGAGGGAGGAACACTGAAGCTTTCTTT.

V usage is TRBV9 and J usage is TRBJ2-7; 9 bases are a match to TRBD2. The germline CDR1 and CDR2 sequences are SGDLS and YYNGEE. With V trimmed by 3 bases and J by 4 bases, 8 bases remained unmatched. This CDR3 contains 15 residues. CDR3 residues: CASSGTSGSGYEQYF. The DNA of the CDR3 is TGTGCCAGCAGCGGAACTAGCGGGTCGGGTTACGAGCAGTACTTC.

This clonotype was counted only a few times. This chain uses TRBV24-1 with TRBJ2-3; 9 bases align to TRBD1. CDR1 and CDR2 from the germline V gene are KGHDR and SFDVKD. This CDR3 is built from 16 residues. V trimming: 3 bases; J trimming: 9 bases; junction bases outside the gene matches: 12. CDR3 DNA sequence: TGTGCCACCAGTGATCCCGGGACAGGGCAACCTGTCACGCAGTATTTT. The encoded protein is CATSDPGTGQPVTQYF.

The chain links TRBV4-3 to TRBJ2-4; D ambiguous. Germline V gene lookup returns CDR1 LGHNA and CDR2 YSLEER. The CDR3 is 10 residues long. V lost 5 bases to trimming and J lost 11 bases, with 7 bases between them. The CDR3 sequence is CASSTTFQYF. The CDR3 DNA sequence: TGCGCCAGCAGCACAACCTTTCAGTACTTC.

This clonotype showed up just a few times. The rearrangement uses TRBV14 and TRBJ2-3; 7 positions agree with TRBD1. The CDR3 runs to 14 residues. From germline, CDR1 is SGHDN and CDR2 FVKESK. V shed 8 bases and J 2 bases; nucleotides not matched to a gene: 7. The CDR3: CASARDRFTDTQYF. The DNA of the CDR3 is TGTGCCAGCGCAAGGGACAGATTCACAGATACGCAGTATTTT.

The rearrangement joins TRBV5-6 to TRBJ1-2; D perhaps matches TRBD1 (6 bases). With 2 bases removed from V and 6 bases from J, the gap between germline ends came to 20 bases. CDR1 and CDR2 from the germline V gene are SGHDT and YYEEEE. The CDR3 length is 16 residues. CDR3 loop: CASSFGATGVDHGYTF. CDR3 nucleotides: TGTGCCAGCAGCTTCGGTGCGACAGGAGTTGACCATGGCTACACCTTC.